This T cell receptor beta chain appears in the sequencing data of a study of blood T cell repertoires in COVID-19. Generated by immunoSEQ multiplex PCR, the TCRdb table keeps only in-frame clones and is missing some. The sample comprises 90,000 to 140,000 clones, roughly 79% of which are singletons, and around a tenth rests with the top ten. This clonotype was sampled from a woman between 65 and 79 years old with acute or convalescent COVID-19. Sequenced: peripheral blood.

The CDR3 bases are TGTGCCAGTAGTTGGGGCCAGGGAAACAATCAGCCCCAGCATTTT. Translating it yields CASSWGQGNNQPQHF. The chain employs TRBV19 and TRBJ1-5; weak D call: TRBD1 (5 bases). The CDR3 has 15 residues. V was clipped by 5 bases and J by 3 bases, with 14 bases between them. The germline V gene has CDR1 LNHDA and CDR2 SQIVND (reference sequence). Combining the CDR3 with reference TRBV19 and TRBJ1-5 gives the whole variable domain DGGITQSPKYLFRKEGQNVTLSCEQNLNHDAMYWYRQDPGQGLRLIYYSQIVNDFQKGDIAEGYSVSREKKESFPLTVTSAQKNPTAFYLCASSWGQGNNQPQHFGDGTRLSIL.